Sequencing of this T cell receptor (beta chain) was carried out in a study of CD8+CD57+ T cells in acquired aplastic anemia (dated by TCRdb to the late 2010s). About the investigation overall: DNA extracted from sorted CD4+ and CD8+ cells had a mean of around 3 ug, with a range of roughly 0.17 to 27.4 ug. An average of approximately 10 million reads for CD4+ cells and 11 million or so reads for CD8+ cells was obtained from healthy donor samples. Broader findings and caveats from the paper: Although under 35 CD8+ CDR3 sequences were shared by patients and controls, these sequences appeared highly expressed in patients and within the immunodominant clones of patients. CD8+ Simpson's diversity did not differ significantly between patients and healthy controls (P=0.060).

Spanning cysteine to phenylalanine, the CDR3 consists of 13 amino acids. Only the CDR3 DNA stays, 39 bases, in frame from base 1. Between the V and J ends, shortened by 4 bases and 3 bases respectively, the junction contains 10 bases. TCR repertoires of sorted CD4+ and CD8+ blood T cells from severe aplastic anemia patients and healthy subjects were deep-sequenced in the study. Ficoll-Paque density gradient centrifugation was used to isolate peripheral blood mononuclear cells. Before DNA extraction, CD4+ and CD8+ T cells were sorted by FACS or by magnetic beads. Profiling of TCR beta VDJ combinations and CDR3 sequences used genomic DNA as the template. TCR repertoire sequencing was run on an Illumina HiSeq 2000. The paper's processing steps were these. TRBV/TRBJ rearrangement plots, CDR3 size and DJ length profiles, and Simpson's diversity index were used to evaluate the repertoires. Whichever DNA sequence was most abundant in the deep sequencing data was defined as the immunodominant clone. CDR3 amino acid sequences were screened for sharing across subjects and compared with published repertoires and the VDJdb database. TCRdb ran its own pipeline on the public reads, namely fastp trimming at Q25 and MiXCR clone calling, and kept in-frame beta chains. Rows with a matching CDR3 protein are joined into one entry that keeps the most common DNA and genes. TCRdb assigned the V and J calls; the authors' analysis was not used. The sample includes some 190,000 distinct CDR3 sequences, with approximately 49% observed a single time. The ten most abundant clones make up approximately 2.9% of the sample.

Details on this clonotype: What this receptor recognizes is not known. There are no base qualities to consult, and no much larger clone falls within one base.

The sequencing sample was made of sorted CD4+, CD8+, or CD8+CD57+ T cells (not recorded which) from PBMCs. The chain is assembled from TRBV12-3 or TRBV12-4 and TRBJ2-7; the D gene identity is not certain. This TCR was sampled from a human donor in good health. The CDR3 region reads CASSYLAIYEQYF. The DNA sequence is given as TGTGCCAGCAGTTACTTGGCGATCTACGAGCAGTACTTC.